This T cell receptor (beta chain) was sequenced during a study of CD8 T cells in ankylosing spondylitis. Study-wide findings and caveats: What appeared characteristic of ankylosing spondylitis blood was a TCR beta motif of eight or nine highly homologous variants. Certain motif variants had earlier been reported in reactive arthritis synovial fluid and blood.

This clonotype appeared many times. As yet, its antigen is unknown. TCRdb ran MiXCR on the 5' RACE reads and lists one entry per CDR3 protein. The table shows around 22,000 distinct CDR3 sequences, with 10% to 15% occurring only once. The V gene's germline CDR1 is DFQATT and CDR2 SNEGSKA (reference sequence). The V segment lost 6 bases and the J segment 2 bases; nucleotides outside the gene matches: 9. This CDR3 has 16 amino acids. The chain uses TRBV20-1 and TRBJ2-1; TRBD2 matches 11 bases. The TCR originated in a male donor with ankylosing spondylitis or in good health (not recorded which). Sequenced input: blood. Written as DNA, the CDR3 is TGCAGTGCCCACTTATCTAGCGGGGGGCCCTACAATGAGCAGTTCTTC. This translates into CSAHLSSGGPYNEQFF.